These T cell receptor beta chains were read from a single sample in a study of identical twins. TCRdb re-called the 5' RACE reads through MiXCR, storing one row per CDR3 protein. This sample has fewer than 500,000 distinct CDR3 sequences, with around 24% found just once. This same sample was also part of a study on T cells expressing NK-cell markers.

Sequencing was done on a sample of CD4+ T cells sorted from blood. These receptors originate from a woman younger than 30 in good health. Both conserved end residues are part of each CDR3. The D gene is left open where the match is weak. Rows give clone size only sometimes, using once, few, many, or a class for an expanded clone.

d_gene,abundance,j_gene,v_gene,CDR3aa,CDR3nt
TRBD2,NA,TRBJ2-3,TRBV5-1,CASSLFRGGQTDTQYF,TGCGCCAGCAGCTTATTCCGGGGGGGCCAGACAGATACGCAGTATTTT
NA,NA,TRBJ2-1,TRBV9,CASSVAGDQNEQFF,TGTGCCAGCAGCGTAGCGGGAGATCAGAATGAGCAGTTCTTC
NA,NA,TRBJ2-3,TRBV12-3/TRBV12-4,CASSSLVGLGGTDTQYF,TGTGCCAGCAGTTCGTTAGTCGGACTGGGGGGCACAGATACGCAGTATTTT
NA,NA,TRBJ2-1,TRBV4-3,CASSHSNLWSTSRGNEQFF,TGCGCCAGCAGCCATTCGAATTTGTGGTCGACTAGTAGGGGTAATGAGCAGTTCTTC
NA,few,TRBJ2-1,TRBV27,CASSGSTSYNEQFF,TGTGCCAGCAGCGGGAGTACGTCCTACAATGAGCAGTTCTTC
TRBD2,few,TRBJ2-1,TRBV20-1,CSARDSRGGSETYNEQFF,TGCAGTGCTAGAGATAGTAGGGGCGGGAGTGAGACCTACAATGAGCAGTTCTTC
NA,few,TRBJ2-7,TRBV6-6,CASSYSWEQYF,TGTGCCAGCAGTTACTCGTGGGAGCAGTACTTC
NA,few,TRBJ2-7,TRBV30,CAWGPGARNEQYF,TGTGCCTGGGGACCAGGGGCTAGGAACGAGCAGTACTTC
NA,many,TRBJ1-2,TRBV29-1,CSVELGVANYGYTF,TGCAGCGTTGAGTTGGGGGTAGCTAACTATGGCTACACCTTC
TRBD1,few,TRBJ2-7,TRBV20-1,CSARGQGKMNEQYF,TGCAGTGCCCGGGGACAGGGGAAGATGAACGAGCAGTACTTC
NA,NA,TRBJ2-7,TRBV29-1,CSVWATGTDQKYF,NA
NA,few,TRBJ1-4,TRBV20-1,CSAHRESNEKLFF,TGCAGTGCTCACAGGGAGTCTAATGAAAAACTGTTTTTT
NA,NA,TRBJ2-5,TRBV7-6,CASSLQGPETQYF,TGTGCCAGCAGCTTACAGGGACCAGAGACCCAGTACTTC
NA,few,TRBJ2-7,TRBV24-1,CATSPRDTDEQYF,TGTGCCACCAGTCCACGGGACACAGACGAGCAGTACTTC
NA,NA,TRBJ2-2,TRBV5-1,CASSPGLRTGELFF,TGCGCCAGCAGCCCGGGACTTAGAACCGGGGAGCTGTTTTTT
NA,NA,TRBJ2-1,TRBV5-1,CASSFQNEQFF,TGCGCCAGCAGCTTTCAGAATGAGCAGTTCTTC
NA,few,TRBJ2-5,TRBV20-1,CSARDRGGGAASKTQYF,TGCAGTGCTAGAGATAGAGGCGGGGGCGCCGCCAGTAAGACCCAGTACTTC
NA,few,TRBJ2-3,TRBV9,CASSVGYTDTQYF,TGTGCCAGCAGCGTAGGGTACACAGATACGCAGTATTTT
TRBD1,few,TRBJ1-5,TRBV7-2,CASSTWTGPNQPQHF,TGTGCCAGCAGCACGTGGACAGGGCCCAATCAGCCCCAGCATTTT
NA,NA,TRBJ2-1,TRBV5-1,CASSLVVAGAHEQFF,TGCGCCAGCAGCTTGGTAGTAGCTGGTGCCCATGAGCAGTTCTTC
NA,few,TRBJ2-3,TRBV5-1,CASSEGVGGGDTQYF,TGCGCCAGCAGCGAGGGAGTTGGGGGCGGGGATACGCAGTATTTT
NA,NA,TRBJ1-5,TRBV7-9,CASSPMSPGQPQHF,TGTGCCAGCAGCCCTATGAGCCCCGGTCAGCCCCAGCATTTT
NA,few,TRBJ2-7,TRBV12-3/TRBV12-4,CASSGRVGGYVEQYF,TGTGCCAGCAGTGGACGGGTTGGGGGCTACGTCGAGCAGTACTTC
TRBD1,NA,TRBJ1-5,TRBV23-1,CASSQSRTGGMDNQPQHF,TGCGCCAGCAGTCAATCCCGGACAGGGGGAATGGACAATCAGCCCCAGCATTTT
NA,many,TRBJ1-2,TRBV7-8,CASSLGRDLGGYTF,TGTGCCAGCAGCTTAGGCCGGGACCTTGGGGGCTACACCTTC
NA,NA,TRBJ2-3,TRBV20-1,CSAPSTSTDTQYF,TGCAGTGCTCCCTCCACTAGCACAGATACGCAGTATTTT
NA,NA,TRBJ1-4,TRBV12-3/TRBV12-4,CASSSRTAATNEKLFF,TGTGCCAGCAGTTCGCGGACTGCTGCAACTAATGAAAAACTGTTTTTT
NA,NA,TRBJ2-1,TRBV7-8,CASTQERVPYNEQFF,TGTGCCAGCACCCAGGAGAGGGTCCCCTACAATGAGCAGTTCTTC
NA,few,TRBJ1-2,TRBV12-3/TRBV12-4,CASSEKANYGYTF,TGTGCCAGCAGTGAAAAAGCTAACTATGGCTACACCTTC
NA,few,TRBJ2-6,TRBV7-3,CASSLISGANVLTF,TGTGCCAGCAGCTTGATCTCTGGGGCCAACGTCCTGACTTTC
NA,NA,TRBJ2-5,TRBV20-1,CSARSPGRLEETQYF,TGCAGTGCTAGAAGCCCCGGACGGTTGGAAGAGACCCAGTACTTC
NA,NA,TRBJ1-4,TRBV5-6,CASHPGSIGNEKLFF,TGTGCCAGTCACCCAGGTTCAATCGGGAATGAAAAACTGTTTTTT
NA,few,TRBJ2-5,TRBV5-6,CASSYRMGQETQYF,TGTGCCAGCAGCTACCGAATGGGCCAAGAGACCCAGTACTTC
TRBD2,few,TRBJ2-5,TRBV12-5,CASRTSGGQETQYF,TGTGCTAGTAGAACTAGCGGGGGGCAAGAGACCCAGTACTTC
TRBD2,few,TRBJ2-3,TRBV5-1,CASSFQKGLAGGTDTQYF,TGCGCCAGCAGCTTTCAAAAGGGACTAGCGGGAGGGACAGATACGCAGTATTTT
TRBD2,NA,TRBJ2-1,TRBV2,CASSEGLAGYNEQFF,TGTGCCAGCAGCGAGGGACTAGCGGGATACAATGAGCAGTTCTTC
NA,NA,TRBJ2-5,TRBV5-1,CASSVTGTPQETQYF,TGCGCCAGCAGCGTAACCGGGACCCCCCAAGAGACCCAGTACTTC
TRBD1,NA,TRBJ2-3,TRBV29-1,CSASPGQGRHTQYF,TGCAGCGCAAGCCCGGGACAGGGAAGACATACGCAGTATTTT
NA,few,TRBJ2-3,TRBV12-3/TRBV12-4,CASSLRDRGSQRHTQYF,TGTGCCAGCAGTTTACGAGACCGCGGCTCTCAACGTCATACGCAGTATTTT
NA,NA,TRBJ2-3,TRBV20-1,CSAVPTGIGKDTQYF,TGCAGTGCGGTTCCTACAGGGATAGGGAAAGATACGCAGTATTTT
NA,few,TRBJ1-4,TRBV20-1,CSATYSGAEKLFF,TGCAGTGCCACCTACTCAGGGGCTGAAAAACTGTTTTTT
NA,NA,TRBJ2-3,TRBV12-3/TRBV12-4,CASSPSGTRASTDTQYF,TGTGCCAGCAGTCCTTCCGGGACTCGTGCTAGCACAGATACGCAGTATTTT
NA,few,TRBJ2-1,TRBV20-1,CSASNGPGDEQFF,TGCAGTGCTAGCAATGGTCCGGGCGATGAGCAGTTCTTC
NA,few,TRBJ2-1,TRBV7-9,CASSLGAGAGGEQFF,TGTGCCAGCAGCTTAGGGGCGGGGGCAGGTGGTGAGCAGTTCTTC
NA,NA,TRBJ1-1,TRBV7-9,CASSLTREVEAFF,TGTGCCAGCAGCTTAACTCGTGAGGTTGAAGCTTTCTTT
NA,NA,TRBJ2-7,TRBV28,CASNLIGTFSYEQYF,TGTGCCAGTAATCTCATAGGGACATTCTCCTACGAGCAGTACTTC
TRBD1,few,TRBJ1-1,TRBV29-1,CSVNRDRGTEAFF,TGCAGCGTGAACCGGGACAGGGGCACTGAAGCTTTCTTT
TRBD2,few,TRBJ2-5,TRBV12-3/TRBV12-4,CASSSASGRQETQYF,TGTGCCAGCAGTTCTGCTAGCGGGAGACAAGAGACCCAGTACTTC
TRBD2,NA,TRBJ2-3,TRBV9,CASSVGLAGALTDTQYF,TGTGCCAGCAGCGTAGGGCTAGCGGGGGCCTTGACTGATACGCAGTATTTT
TRBD1,few,TRBJ1-2,TRBV12-3/TRBV12-4,CASSLTGGVYGYTF,TGTGCCAGCAGTTTAACAGGGGGCGTTTATGGCTACACCTTC
TRBD1,NA,TRBJ2-4,TRBV5-1,CASSTGQGGYIQYF,TGCGCCAGCAGCACCGGACAGGGCGGATACATTCAGTACTTC
NA,NA,TRBJ1-6,TRBV21-1,CASSKGDADNSPLHF,TGTGCCAGCAGCAAAGGAGACGCCGATAATTCACCCCTCCACTTT
NA,few,TRBJ1-1,TRBV12-3/TRBV12-4,CASRKGVNRVTEAFF,TGTGCCAGCAGGAAGGGGGTTAACAGGGTCACTGAAGCTTTCTTT
NA,NA,TRBJ1-2,TRBV11-2,CASSPRGGADYGYTF,TGTGCCAGCAGCCCCCGAGGAGGGGCGGACTATGGCTACACCTTC
TRBD1,few,TRBJ1-3,TRBV20-1,CSARDLGQGRGNTIYF,TGCAGTGCTAGAGATCTCGGACAGGGGAGGGGAAACACCATATATTTT
NA,NA,TRBJ2-7,TRBV12-3/TRBV12-4,CASIRGSYEQYF,TGTGCCAGCATCCGGGGGTCCTACGAGCAGTACTTC
TRBD2,many,TRBJ2-1,TRBV7-9,CASTLTSGRFYNEQFF,TGTGCCAGCACCCTGACTAGCGGGAGGTTCTACAATGAGCAGTTCTTC